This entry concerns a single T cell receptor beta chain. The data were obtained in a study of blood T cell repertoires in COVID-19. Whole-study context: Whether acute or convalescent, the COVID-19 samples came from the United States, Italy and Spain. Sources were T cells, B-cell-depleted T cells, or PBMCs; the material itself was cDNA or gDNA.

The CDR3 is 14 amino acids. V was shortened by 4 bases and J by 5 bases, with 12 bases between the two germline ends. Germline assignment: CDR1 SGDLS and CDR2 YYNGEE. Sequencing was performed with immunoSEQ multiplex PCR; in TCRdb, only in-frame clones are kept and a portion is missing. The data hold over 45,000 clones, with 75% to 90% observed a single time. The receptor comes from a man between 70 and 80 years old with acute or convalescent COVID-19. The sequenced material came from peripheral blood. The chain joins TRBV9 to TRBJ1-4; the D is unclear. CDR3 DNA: TGTGCCAGCAGCCCCCGGGATCAGAATGAAAAACTGTTTTTT. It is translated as CASSPRDQNEKLFF. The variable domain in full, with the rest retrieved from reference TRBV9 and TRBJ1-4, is DSGVTQTPKHLITATGQRVTLRCSPRSGDLSVYWYQQSLDQGLQFLIQYYNGEERAKGNILERFSAQQFPDLHSELNLSSLELGDSALYFCASSPRDQNEKLFFGSGTQLSVL.